Below are 8 T cell receptor beta chains sequenced from a single sample in a study of pediatric ulcerative colitis (dated by TCRdb to the late 2010s). Libraries were built with the immunoSEQ multiplex PCR assay. The clones in this table, taken by TCRdb from immuneACCESS, are in-frame only. Not every clone is retained; where verified, under half of the shortfall comes from an unresolved V gene, and the cause of the rest is unknown. In this sample the table shows about 64,000 clones, about 80% of which occur a single time. The leading ten clones occupy roughly 5.2% of the sample. Sequenced sample: blood. The receptors were gathered from a boy between 10 and 17 years old with moderate ulcerative colitis.

The chain carries TRBV4-1 and TRBJ1-5, with unresolved D. V lost 1 base to trimming and J lost 0 bases, with 4 bases between them. This CDR3 region has 14 residues. Germline V CDR1 and CDR2: MGHRA, YSYEKL. CDR3 in DNA: TGCGCCAGCAGCCAAGCGGATAGCAATCAGCCCCAGCATTTT. It specifies CASSQADSNQPQHF.

The CDR3 is CASSPADRANQPQHF. The CDR3 DNA reads as TGTGCCAGCAGCCCAGCGGACAGGGCTAATCAGCCCCAGCATTTT. This rearrangement joins TRBV27 to TRBJ1-5; 8 bases are shared with TRBD1. The CDR3 consists of 15 residues. J was trimmed by 4 bases and V by 6 bases; bases with no gene match: 8. Germline loops: CDR1 MNHEY, CDR2 SMNVEV (reference sequence).

This sequence joins TRBV7-9 and TRBJ1-5; D is perhaps TRBD1 (6 bases). The CDR3 is made up of 15 amino acids. The V end was cut by 1 base, the J end by 7 bases, with 14 bases between. CDR1 and CDR2 (germline): SEHNR, FQNEAQ (reference sequence). This CDR3 reads CASSLVGGSDQPQHF. CDR3 DNA sequence: TGTGCCAGCAGCTTAGTAGGGGGTAGTGACCAGCCCCAGCATTTT.

The CDR3 region is CASSFEGAGANVLTF. As DNA, the CDR3 is TGTGCCAGCAGCTTCGAGGGGGCCGGGGCCAACGTCCTGACTTTC. This chain uses TRBV7-8 with TRBJ2-6, with TRBD1 matching 7 bases. V shed 3 bases, J shed 4 bases, and the junction held 3 bases outside the gene matches. Germline V CDR1 and CDR2: SGHVS, FQNEAQ. The CDR3 spans 15 residues.

The V and J genes are TRBV7-7 and TRBJ2-1; TRBD2 matches at 12 bases. The CDR3 spans 17 residues. Germline loops: CDR1 SSHAT, CDR2 FNYEAQ (reference sequence). V shed 0 bases and J 8 bases; nucleotides not matched to a gene: 8. The CDR3 loop is CASSLAATSGSEDEQFF. The CDR3 coding sequence is TGTGCCAGCAGCTTAGCGGCGACTAGCGGGAGTGAAGATGAGCAGTTCTTC.

The chain recombines TRBV9 with TRBJ1-6; 11 bases map to TRBD1. The CDR3 extends over 16 amino acids. CDR1 is SGDLS, CDR2 YYNGEE, per germline. With V trimmed by 6 bases and J by 10 bases, 12 bases remained unmatched. The CDR3 region is CASNRDRGVKGSPLHF. CDR3 nucleotides: TGTGCCAGCAACCGGGACAGGGGGGTCAAGGGCTCACCCCTCCACTTT.

This chain joins TRBV2 and TRBJ1-6; a possible D gene is TRBD1 (6 bases). Germline lookup yields CDR1 SNHLY and CDR2 FYNNEI. V was clipped by 4 bases and J by 10 bases, with 11 bases between them. CDR3 length: 13 amino acids. This chain's CDR3 is CASSGTVGSPLHF. The CDR3, as DNA: TGTGCCAGCAGTGGGACAGTAGGGTCACCCCTCCACTTT.

The rearrangement joins TRBV19 to TRBJ2-1, with 11 bases that match TRBD2. There are 16 residues in the CDR3. Trimming at V came to 1 base and at J to 9 bases, leaving 8 bases not matched to a gene. Germline V gives CDR1 LNHDA, CDR2 SQIVND (reference sequence). The CDR3 nucleotides are TGTGCCAGTAGTATAGTGTTAACTAGCGGGAGCAGTGAGCAGTTCTTC. Its translation is CASSIVLTSGSSEQFF.